Each of the 5 T cell receptor beta chains below was sequenced from the same sample in a study of shared clonotypes between healthy human individuals. Clones were read by immunoSEQ multiplex PCR, and TCRdb kept only the in-frame ones, dropping some. The sample carries about 1.1 million clones, more than 75% recorded once. Sequencing input: memory CD4+ T cells from PBMCs. Subset noted: CD45RA-negative fraction. These receptors came from a man between 18 and 29 years old in good health. Some clones in this sample may be carry-over from other donors' samples.

The genes are TRBV4-1 and TRBJ1-4; D is unresolved. The CDR3 consists of 17 residues. Germline V lookup: CDR1 MGHRA, CDR2 YSYEKL. V was cut by 0 bases and J by 0 bases, with 11 bases left in between. The CDR3 sequence: CASSQDSAFSTNEKLFF. Written as DNA, the CDR3 is TGCGCCAGCAGCCAAGATTCGGCATTCTCAACTAATGAAAAACTGTTTTTT.

V usage is TRBV7-9 and J usage is TRBJ2-3; D uncertain. Germline CDR1 reads SEHNR; CDR2 reads FQNEAQ (reference sequence). This CDR3 comprises 13 residues. V was cut by 1 base and J by 2 bases, with 4 bases left in between. This CDR3 reads CASSLDLTDTQYF. For the CDR3, the DNA is TGTGCCAGCAGCTTAGATCTCACAGATACGCAGTATTTT.

Concerning this clone: Other DNA sequences in the sample encode the same CDR3. The chain recombines TRBV18 with TRBJ1-1; D gene unclear. Germline CDR1 and CDR2: KGHSH and LQKENI. Trimming removed 6 bases at V and 5 bases at J, with 13 bases between. The CDR3 sequence is 13 residues long. The CDR3 nucleotides read TGTGCCAGCTCCCCGGGAGAGGGAACTGAAGCTTTCTTT. It codes for CASSPGEGTEAFF.

CDR3 residues: CASTPHGGNEQYF. The CDR3, as DNA: TGTGCCAGCACTCCTCATGGGGGGAACGAGCAGTACTTC. This chain links TRBV28 with TRBJ2-7; maybe TRBD2 (6 bases). V was pared by 7 bases and J by 5 bases, with 15 bases between. CDR1 is MDHEN, CDR2 SYDVKM, per germline. The CDR3 extends over 13 amino acids.

The J gene is TRBJ2-5, the V gene TRBV5-5, with 8 positions matching TRBD1. Trimming removed 5 bases from V and 2 bases from J; junction bases left unmatched: 8. This CDR3 region has 15 residues. The V gene's germline CDR1 is SGHKS and CDR2 YYEKEE (reference sequence). The CDR3 here is CASRVDRGPQETQYF. The DNA for the CDR3 is TGTGCCAGCAGGGTTGACAGGGGCCCGCAAGAGACCCAGTACTTC.